This T cell receptor (beta chain) emerged from a study of OX40 agonist ivuxolimab in advanced cancers. The overall study: Dose-escalation patients were diagnosed with hepatocellular carcinoma, melanoma, renal cell cancer or head and neck cancer. General observations from the study: Some nonresponders also had low normalized T-cell clonal expansion.

Details on this clone: Antigen: not known.

CDR1 MNHEY and CDR2 SMNVEV come from the germline V gene (reference sequence). This CDR3 is 17 amino acids long. Trimming removed 5 bases from V and 0 bases from J; junction bases left unmatched: 9. TCRdb's copy holds only in-frame clones and misses some; the assay was immunoSEQ multiplex PCR. The table lists 95,000 to 100,000 clones, roughly 80% of them singletons. The sample was CD4+ or CD8+ T cells sorted from blood, taken in a trial of the OX40 agonist ivuxolimab. The receptor comes from an adult with an advanced solid tumor such as melanoma, head and neck, liver or kidney cancer. J is TRBJ2-2 and V is TRBV27; 7 bases map to TRBD1. Here the CDR3 reads CASSPQTGPANTGELFF. In DNA, the CDR3 is TGTGCCAGCAGTCCCCAGACAGGGCCCGCGAACACCGGGGAGCTGTTTTTT.